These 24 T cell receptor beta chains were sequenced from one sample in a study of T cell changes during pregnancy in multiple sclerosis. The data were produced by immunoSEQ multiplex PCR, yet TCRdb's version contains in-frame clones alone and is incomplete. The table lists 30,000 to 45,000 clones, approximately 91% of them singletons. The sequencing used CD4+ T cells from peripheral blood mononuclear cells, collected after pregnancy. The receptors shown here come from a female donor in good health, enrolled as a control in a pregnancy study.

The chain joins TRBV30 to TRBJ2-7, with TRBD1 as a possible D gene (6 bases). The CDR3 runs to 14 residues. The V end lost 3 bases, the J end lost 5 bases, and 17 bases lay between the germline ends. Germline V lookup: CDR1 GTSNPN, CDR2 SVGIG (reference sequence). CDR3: CAWRYTGNGNEQYF. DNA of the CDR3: TGTGCCTGGAGATATACAGGGAACGGTAACGAGCAGTACTTC.

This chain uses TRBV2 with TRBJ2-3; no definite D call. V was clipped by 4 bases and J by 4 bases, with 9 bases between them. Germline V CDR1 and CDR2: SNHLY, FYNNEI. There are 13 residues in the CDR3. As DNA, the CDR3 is TGTGCCAGCAGTGCCCCATTTTCAGATACGCAGTATTTT. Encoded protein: CASSAPFSDTQYF.

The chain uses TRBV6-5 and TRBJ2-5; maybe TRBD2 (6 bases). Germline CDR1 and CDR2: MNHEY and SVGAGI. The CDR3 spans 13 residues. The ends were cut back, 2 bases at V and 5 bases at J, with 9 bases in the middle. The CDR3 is CASSYGGMETQYF. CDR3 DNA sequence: TGTGCCAGCAGTTACGGGGGGATGGAGACCCAGTACTTC.

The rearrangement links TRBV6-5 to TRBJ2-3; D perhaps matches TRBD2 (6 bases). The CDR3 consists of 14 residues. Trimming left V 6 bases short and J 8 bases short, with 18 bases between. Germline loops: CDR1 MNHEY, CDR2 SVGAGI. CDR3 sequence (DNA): TGTGCCAGCAGCCCCCGGGAGCCGCGAGGTACGCAGTATTTT. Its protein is CASSPREPRGTQYF.

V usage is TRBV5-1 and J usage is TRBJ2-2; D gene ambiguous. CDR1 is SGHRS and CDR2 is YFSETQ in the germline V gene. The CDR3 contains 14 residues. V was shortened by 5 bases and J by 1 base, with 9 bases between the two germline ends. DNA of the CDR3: TGCGCCAGCAGAACAGCTGGGAACACCGGGGAGCTGTTTTTT. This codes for CASRTAGNTGELFF.

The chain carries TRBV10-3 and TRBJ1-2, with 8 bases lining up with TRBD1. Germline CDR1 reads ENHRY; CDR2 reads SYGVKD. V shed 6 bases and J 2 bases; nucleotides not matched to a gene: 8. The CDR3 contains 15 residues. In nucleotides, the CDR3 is TGTGCCATCAGGAAACAGGGGGACCTAAACTATGGCTACACCTTC. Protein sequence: CAIRKQGDLNYGYTF.

CDR3 residues: CAISEFPTSGSTDTQYF. CDR3 nucleotides: TGTGCCATCAGTGAGTTCCCGACTAGCGGTAGCACAGATACGCAGTATTTT. This chain joins TRBV10-3 and TRBJ2-3; 9 bases line up with TRBD2. CDR1 is ENHRY and CDR2 is SYGVKD in the germline V gene. This CDR3 spans 17 amino acids. Trimming cost V 1 base and J 0 bases; bases outside gene matches: 5.

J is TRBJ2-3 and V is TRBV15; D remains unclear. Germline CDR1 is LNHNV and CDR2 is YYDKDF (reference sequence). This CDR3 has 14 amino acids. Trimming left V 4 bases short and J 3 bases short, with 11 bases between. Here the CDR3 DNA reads TGTGCCACCAGCATTATTGAACTGACAGATACGCAGTATTTT. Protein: CATSIIELTDTQYF.

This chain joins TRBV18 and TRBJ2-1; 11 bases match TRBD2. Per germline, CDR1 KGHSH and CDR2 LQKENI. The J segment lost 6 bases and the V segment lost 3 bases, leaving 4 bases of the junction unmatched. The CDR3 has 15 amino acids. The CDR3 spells CASSPLSGRANEQFF. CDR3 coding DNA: TGTGCCAGCTCACCTCTTAGCGGGAGGGCCAATGAGCAGTTCTTC.

As DNA, the CDR3 is TGTGCCAGCAGCTTAGAACCCCGGGCTGAAGCTTTCTTT. Amino acid sequence: CASSLEPRAEAFF. The genes are TRBV11-2 and TRBJ1-1; no firm D call. Looked up from germline, CDR1 is SGHAT and CDR2 is FQNNGV. There are 13 residues in the CDR3. Trimming cost V 0 bases and J 6 bases, with 8 bases left between them.

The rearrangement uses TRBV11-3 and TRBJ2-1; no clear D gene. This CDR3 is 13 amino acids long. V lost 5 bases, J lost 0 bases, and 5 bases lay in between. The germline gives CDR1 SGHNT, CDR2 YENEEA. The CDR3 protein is CASSPSSYNEQFF. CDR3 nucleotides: TGTGCCAGCAGCCCGAGCTCCTACAATGAGCAGTTCTTC.

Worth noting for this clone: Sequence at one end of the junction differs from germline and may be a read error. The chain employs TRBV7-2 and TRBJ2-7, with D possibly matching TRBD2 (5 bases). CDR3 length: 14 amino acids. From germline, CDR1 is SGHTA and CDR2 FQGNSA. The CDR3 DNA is TGTGCCAGCAGCCTAGCCCCGGTTCTCTACGAGCAGTACTTC. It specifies CASSLAPVLYEQYF.

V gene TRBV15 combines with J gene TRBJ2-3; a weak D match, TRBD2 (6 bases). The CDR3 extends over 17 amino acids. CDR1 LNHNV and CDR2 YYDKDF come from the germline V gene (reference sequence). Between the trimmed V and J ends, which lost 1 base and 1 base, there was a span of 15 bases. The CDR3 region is CATSRGQGGYRTDTQYF. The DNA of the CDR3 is TGTGCCACCAGCAGAGGCCAGGGAGGTTATCGCACAGATACGCAGTATTTT.

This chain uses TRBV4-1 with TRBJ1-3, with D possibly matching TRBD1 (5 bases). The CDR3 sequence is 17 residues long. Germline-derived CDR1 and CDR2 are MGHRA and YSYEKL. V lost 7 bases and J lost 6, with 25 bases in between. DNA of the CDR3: TGCGCCAGCAACACCCCGGGACGCAGGAGGGATGAAAACACCATATATTTT. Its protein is CASNTPGRRRDENTIYF.

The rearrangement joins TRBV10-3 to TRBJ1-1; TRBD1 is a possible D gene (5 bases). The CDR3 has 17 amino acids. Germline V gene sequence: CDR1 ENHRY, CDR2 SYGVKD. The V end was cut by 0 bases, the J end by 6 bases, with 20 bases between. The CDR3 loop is CAISESGGSLKGSEAFF. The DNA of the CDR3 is TGTGCCATCAGTGAGTCTGGCGGCAGCCTGAAGGGGTCTGAAGCTTTCTTT.

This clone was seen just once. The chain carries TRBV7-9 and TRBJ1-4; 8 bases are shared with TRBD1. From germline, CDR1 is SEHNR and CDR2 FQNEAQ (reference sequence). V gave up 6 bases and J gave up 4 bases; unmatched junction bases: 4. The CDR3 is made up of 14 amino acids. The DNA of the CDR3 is TGTGCCAGCAGACCAACAGGGGGTAATGAAAAACTGTTTTTT. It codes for CASRPTGGNEKLFF.

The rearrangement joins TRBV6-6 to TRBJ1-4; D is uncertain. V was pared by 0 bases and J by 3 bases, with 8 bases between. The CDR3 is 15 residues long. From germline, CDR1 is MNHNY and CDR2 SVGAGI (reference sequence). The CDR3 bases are TGTGCCAGCAGTTACTCGCTGAGCTCTAATGAAAAACTGTTTTTT. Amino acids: CASSYSLSSNEKLFF.

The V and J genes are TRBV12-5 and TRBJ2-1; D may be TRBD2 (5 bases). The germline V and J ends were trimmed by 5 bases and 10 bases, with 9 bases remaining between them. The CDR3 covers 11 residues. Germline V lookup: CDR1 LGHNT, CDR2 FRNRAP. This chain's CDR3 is CASGEDWEQFF. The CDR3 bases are TGTGCTAGTGGTGAGGACTGGGAGCAGTTCTTC.

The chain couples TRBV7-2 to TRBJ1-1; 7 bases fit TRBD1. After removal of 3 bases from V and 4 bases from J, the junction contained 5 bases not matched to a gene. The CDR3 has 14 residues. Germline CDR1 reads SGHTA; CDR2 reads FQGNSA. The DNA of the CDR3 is TGTGCCAGCAGCTTTACAGGGGTTGGCACTGAAGCTTTCTTT. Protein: CASSFTGVGTEAFF. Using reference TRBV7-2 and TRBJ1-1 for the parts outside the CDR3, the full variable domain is GAGVSQSPSNKVTEKGKDVELRCDPISGHTALYWYRQSLGQGLEFLIYFQGNSAPDKSGLPSDRFSAERTGGSVSTLTIQRTQQEDSAVYLCASSFTGVGTEAFFGQGTRLTVV.

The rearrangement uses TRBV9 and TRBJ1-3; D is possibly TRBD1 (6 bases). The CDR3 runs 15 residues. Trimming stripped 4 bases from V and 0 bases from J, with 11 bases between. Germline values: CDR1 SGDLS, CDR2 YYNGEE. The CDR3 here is CASSITGSSGNTIYF. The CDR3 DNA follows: TGTGCCAGCAGCATAACAGGGAGCTCTGGAAACACCATATATTTT.

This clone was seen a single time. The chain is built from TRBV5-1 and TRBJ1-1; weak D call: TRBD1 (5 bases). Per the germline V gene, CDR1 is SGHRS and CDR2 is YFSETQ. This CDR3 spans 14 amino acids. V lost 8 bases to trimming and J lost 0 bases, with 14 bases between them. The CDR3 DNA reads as TGCGCCAGTCGCGGGGGGGGAATGAACACTGAAGCTTTCTTT. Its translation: CASRGGGMNTEAFF.

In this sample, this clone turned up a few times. CDR3 residues: CASSRGGAGELFF. The CDR3 region has the DNA TGTGCCAGTAGTAGGGGAGGGGCCGGGGAGCTGTTTTTT. The V gene is TRBV19, the J gene TRBJ2-2; 7 positions match TRBD2. The CDR3 consists of 13 residues. Per germline, CDR1 LNHDA and CDR2 SQIVND (reference sequence). Trimming removed 4 bases from V and 6 bases from J; junction bases left unmatched: 2.

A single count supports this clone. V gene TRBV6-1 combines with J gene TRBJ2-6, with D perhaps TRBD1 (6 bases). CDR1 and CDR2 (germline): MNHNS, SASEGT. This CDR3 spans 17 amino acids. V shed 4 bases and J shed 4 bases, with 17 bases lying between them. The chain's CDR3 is CASSARSQGHGANVLTF. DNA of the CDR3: TGTGCCAGCAGTGCCCGATCACAGGGTCACGGGGCCAACGTCCTGACTTTC.

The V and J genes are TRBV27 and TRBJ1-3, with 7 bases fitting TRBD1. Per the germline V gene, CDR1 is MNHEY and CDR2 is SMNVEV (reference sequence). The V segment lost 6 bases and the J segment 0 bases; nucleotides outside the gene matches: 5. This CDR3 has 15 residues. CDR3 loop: CASRPGGFSGNTIYF. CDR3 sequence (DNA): TGTGCCAGCAGACCAGGGGGTTTCTCTGGAAACACCATATATTTT.